These 8 T cell receptor beta chains originate from one sample sequenced in a study of T cells after posttransplantation cyclophosphamide. The data were produced by immunoSEQ multiplex PCR, yet TCRdb's version contains in-frame clones alone and is incomplete. In the table there are under 35,000 clones, around 90% of which are singletons. The naive gate required viable CD3+CD4+ or CD3+CD8+ cells with CCR7+CD45RA+CD45RO-CD95-CD27+CD28+ phenotype. Specimen: naive CD4+ T cells sorted from PBMCs. Receptors originate from a woman in her fifties or sixties in good health, CMV-negative, and a related stem cell transplant donor.

The J gene is TRBJ2-3, the V gene TRBV5-1; TRBD1 aligns across 7 bases. This CDR3 is built from 15 residues. Germline V gene sequence: CDR1 SGHRS, CDR2 YFSETQ. V shed 0 bases, J shed 2 bases, and the junction held 3 bases outside the gene matches. CDR3 in amino acids: CASSLATGTTDTQYF. DNA of the CDR3: TGCGCCAGCAGCTTGGCGACAGGGACCACAGATACGCAGTATTTT.

The CDR3 DNA reads as TGTGCCAGCAGGCCTCGACAGGGTCCCACGGGCAATCAGCCCCAGCATTTT. The encoded protein is CASRPRQGPTGNQPQHF. This sequence joins TRBV28 and TRBJ1-5; 7 bases line up with TRBD1. CDR3 length: 17 residues. V lost 6 bases and J lost 2; bases outside the gene matches: 13. From germline, CDR1 is MDHEN and CDR2 SYDVKM.

V gene TRBV9 combines with J gene TRBJ2-3, with 12 bases identical to TRBD2. CDR1 is SGDLS and CDR2 is YYNGEE in the germline V gene. The CDR3 extends over 15 amino acids. The V and J ends lost 3 bases and 4 bases, in that order; junction bases with no gene match: 3. CDR3 DNA: TGTGCCAGCAGCGCACGACTAGCGGGAGCAGATACGCAGTATTTT. This gives the protein CASSARLAGADTQYF. Drawing the rest from reference TRBV9 and TRBJ2-3, the complete variable domain is DSGVTQTPKHLITATGQRVTLRCSPRSGDLSVYWYQQSLDQGLQFLIQYYNGEERAKGNILERFSAQQFPDLHSELNLSSLELGDSALYFCASSARLAGADTQYFGPGTRLTVL.

J is TRBJ2-2 and V is TRBV4-2; TRBD2 matches at 9 bases. Germline loops: CDR1 LGHNA, CDR2 YNFKEQ. J lost 4 bases, V lost 0 bases, and 12 bases had no gene match. This CDR3 comprises 19 residues. The CDR3 DNA follows: TGTGCCAGCAGCCAAGACCTTAGCGGGAGTCCCGGCGGCACCGGGGAGCTGTTTTTT. It specifies CASSQDLSGSPGGTGELFF.

V is TRBV18 and J is TRBJ2-7; 7 bases match TRBD1. Unmatched junction bases numbered 2, after V lost 4 bases and J lost 5 bases. Germline loops: CDR1 KGHSH, CDR2 LQKENI. This CDR3 has 12 amino acids. CDR3: CASSLGTDEQYF. CDR3 DNA: TGTGCCAGCTCACTTGGGACAGACGAGCAGTACTTC.

V usage is TRBV5-3 and J usage is TRBJ1-1, with D hard to call. TRBV5-3 is treated as an ORF (open reading frame) with a function not yet certain. Trimming pared 3 bases from V and 5 bases from J, leaving 11 bases between. The CDR3 runs to 13 residues. In DNA form, the CDR3 reads TGTGCCAGAAGCTCCGACGCGAGGACTGAAGCTTTCTTT. The encoded protein is CARSSDARTEAFF.

This clone has just a few counts. The chain is built from TRBV6-1 and TRBJ1-5, with D possibly TRBD1 on 5 matching bases. Trimming took 5 bases from V and 0 from J, leaving 8 bases between them. This CDR3 is 14 amino acids long. The germline CDR1 and CDR2 sequences are MNHNS and SASEGT. CDR3 loop: CASSSRDSNQPQHF. CDR3 nucleotides: TGTGCCAGCAGTTCCAGGGATAGCAATCAGCCCCAGCATTTT.

The chain recombines TRBV7-2 with TRBJ2-7; 9 positions agree with TRBD1. This CDR3 comprises 15 residues. After removal of 3 bases from V and 9 bases from J, the junction contained 12 bases not matched to a gene. Germline loops: CDR1 SGHTA, CDR2 FQGNSA. The CDR3 protein is CASSFLQGARVGQYF. The CDR3 coding sequence is TGTGCCAGCAGCTTTTTACAGGGGGCGAGAGTAGGGCAGTACTTC.